The T cell receptor beta chain under discussion was sequenced for a study of CD8 T cells in Susac syndrome. This CDR3 is 14 amino acids long. Germline loops: CDR1 LGHDT, CDR2 YNNKEL (reference sequence). The ends were cut back, 1 base at V and 3 bases at J, with 9 bases in the middle. RNA, at about 0.45 to 1 ug, was reverse transcribed with random hexamers. An immunoSEQ multiplex PCR generated amplified TCR beta CDR3 products spanning 54 Vbeta and 13 Jbeta. Using its own MiXCR run on the immunoSEQ multiplex PCR reads, TCRdb lists one record per CDR3 protein. The table shows roughly 150,000 distinct CDR3 sequences, with approximately 94% occurring only once. The multiple sclerosis control cohort comprised treatment-naive individuals presenting with stable or active relapsing-remitting disease.

The chain carries TRBV3-1 and TRBJ1-2; no firm D call. Sample: CD4+ T cells from PBMCs. The source is a human donor with multiple sclerosis. The CDR3 loop reads CASSQGSRDYGYTF. In DNA form, the CDR3 reads TGTGCCAGCAGCCAAGGATCCCGGGACTATGGCTACACCTTC.